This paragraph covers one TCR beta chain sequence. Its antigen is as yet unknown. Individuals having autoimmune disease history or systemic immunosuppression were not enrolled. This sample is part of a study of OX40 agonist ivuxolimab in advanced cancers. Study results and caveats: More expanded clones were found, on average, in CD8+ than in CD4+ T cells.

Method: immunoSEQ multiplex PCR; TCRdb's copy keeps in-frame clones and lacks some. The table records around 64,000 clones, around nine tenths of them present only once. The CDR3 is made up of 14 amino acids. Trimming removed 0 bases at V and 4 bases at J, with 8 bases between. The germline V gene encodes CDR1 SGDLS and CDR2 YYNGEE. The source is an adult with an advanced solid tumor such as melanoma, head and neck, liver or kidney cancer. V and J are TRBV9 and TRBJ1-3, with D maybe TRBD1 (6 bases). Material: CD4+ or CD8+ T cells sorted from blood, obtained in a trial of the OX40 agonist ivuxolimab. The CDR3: CASSVAGDGNTIYF. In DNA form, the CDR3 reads TGTGCCAGCAGCGTAGCAGGGGACGGAAACACCATATATTTT.